This section outlines one T cell receptor beta chain sequence together with its context. This sample was included in a study of cytomegalovirus exposure and HLA in healthy donors. PCR amplification relied on 60 Vbeta primers (plus 13 Jbeta primers). The repertoire was sequenced with immunoSEQ multiplex PCR; TCRdb's copy has only in-frame clones and lacks some. The table shows roughly 190,000 clones, with about four fifths occurring only once. The germline V and J ends were trimmed by 7 bases and 0 bases, with 10 bases remaining between them. Germline CDR1 is LNHDA and CDR2 is SQIVND (reference sequence). The CDR3 has 15 residues.

The sequenced sample consisted of PBMCs. This rearrangement joins TRBV19 to TRBJ2-6; no clear D gene. This clonotype originated in a girl aged 10-17 years in good health and CMV-seropositive. The CDR3 sequence: CASMRGFSGANVLTF. CDR3 nucleotide sequence: TGTGCCAGTATGAGAGGATTCTCTGGGGCCAACGTCCTGACTTTC. Complete variable domain (other parts from reference TRBV19 and TRBJ2-6): DGGITQSPKYLFRKEGQNVTLSCEQNLNHDAMYWYRQDPGQGLRLIYYSQIVNDFQKGDIAEGYSVSREKKESFPLTVTSAQKNPTAFYLCASMRGFSGANVLTFGAGSRLTVL.